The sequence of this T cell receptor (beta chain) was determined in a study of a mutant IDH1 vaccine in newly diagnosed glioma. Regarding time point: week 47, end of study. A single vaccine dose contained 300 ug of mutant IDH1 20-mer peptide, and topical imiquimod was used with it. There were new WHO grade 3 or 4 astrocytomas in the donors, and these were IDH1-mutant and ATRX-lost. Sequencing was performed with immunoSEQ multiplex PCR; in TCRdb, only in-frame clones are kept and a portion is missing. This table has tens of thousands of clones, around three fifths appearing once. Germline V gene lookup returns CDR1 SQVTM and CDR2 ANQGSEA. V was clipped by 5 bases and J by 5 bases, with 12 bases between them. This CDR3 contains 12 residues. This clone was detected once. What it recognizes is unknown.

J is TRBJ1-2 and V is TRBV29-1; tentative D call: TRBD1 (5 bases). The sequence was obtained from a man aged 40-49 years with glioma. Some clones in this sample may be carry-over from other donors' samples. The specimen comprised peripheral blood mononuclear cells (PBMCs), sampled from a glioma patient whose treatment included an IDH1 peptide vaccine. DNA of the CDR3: TGCAGCGTTCAGGGTTTGCGGTATGGCTACACCTTC. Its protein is CSVQGLRYGYTF.